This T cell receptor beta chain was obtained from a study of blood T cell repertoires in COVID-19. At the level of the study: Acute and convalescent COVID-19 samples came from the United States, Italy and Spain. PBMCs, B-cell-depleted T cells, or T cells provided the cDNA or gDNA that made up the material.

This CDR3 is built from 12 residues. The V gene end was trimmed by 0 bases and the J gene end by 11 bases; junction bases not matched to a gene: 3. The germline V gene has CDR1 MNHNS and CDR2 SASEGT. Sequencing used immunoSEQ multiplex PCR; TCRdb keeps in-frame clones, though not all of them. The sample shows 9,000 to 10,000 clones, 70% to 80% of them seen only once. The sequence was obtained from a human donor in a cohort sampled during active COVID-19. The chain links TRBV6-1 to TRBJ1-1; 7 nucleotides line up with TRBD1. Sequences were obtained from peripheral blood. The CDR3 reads CASSEAGQSAFF. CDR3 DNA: TGTGCCAGCAGTGAAGCGGGACAGTCGGCTTTCTTT.